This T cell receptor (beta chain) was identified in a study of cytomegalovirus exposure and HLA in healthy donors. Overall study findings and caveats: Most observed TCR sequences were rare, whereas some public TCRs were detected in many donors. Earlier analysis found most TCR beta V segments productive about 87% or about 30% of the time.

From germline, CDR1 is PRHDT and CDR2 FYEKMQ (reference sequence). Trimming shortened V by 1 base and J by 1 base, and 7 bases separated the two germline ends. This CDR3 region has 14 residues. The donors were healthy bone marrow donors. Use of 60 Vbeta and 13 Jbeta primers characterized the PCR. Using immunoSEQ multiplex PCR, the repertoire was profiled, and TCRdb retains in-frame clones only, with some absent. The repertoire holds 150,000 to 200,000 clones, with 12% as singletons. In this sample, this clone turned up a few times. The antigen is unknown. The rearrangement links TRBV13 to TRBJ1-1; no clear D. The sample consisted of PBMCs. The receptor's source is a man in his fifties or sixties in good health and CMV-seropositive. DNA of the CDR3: TGTGCCAGCAGCTTAGAAAGAGGGAACACTGAAGCTTTCTTT. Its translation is CASSLERGNTEAFF.